This is a list of T cell receptor beta chains from one sample in a study of cytomegalovirus exposure and HLA in healthy donors. Sequencing used immunoSEQ multiplex PCR; TCRdb keeps in-frame clones, though not all of them. Of more than 130,000 clones listed, around 78% were seen once; the top ten hold 2.5% to 3%. Material for sequencing was PBMCs. The receptors here all came from a male donor in good health and CMV-seronegative. Both conserved end residues are part of each CDR3.

J gene: TRBJ1-1
V gene: TRBV5-6
CDR3 protein: CASSRTGFMNTEAFF

J gene: TRBJ2-7
V gene: TRBV5-1
CDR3 protein: CASSSQRGVEEQYF

J gene: TRBJ2-2
V gene: TRBV6-5
CDR3 protein: CASSYWDKNTGELFF

J gene: TRBJ2-1
V gene: TRBV7-2
CDR3 protein: CASSSGTGDWNEQFF

J gene: TRBJ2-7
V gene: TRBV5-8
CDR3 protein: CASSLVGGYHEQYF

J gene: TRBJ2-1
V gene: TRBV5-1
CDR3 protein: CASSLPAGLYGDEQFF

J gene: TRBJ2-5
V gene: TRBV5-4
CDR3 protein: CASSLWTGEETQYF

J gene: TRBJ2-5
V gene: TRBV9
CDR3 protein: CASSVESGRGETQYF

J gene: TRBJ1-5
V gene: TRBV6-1
CDR3 protein: CASSRQGYNQPQHF

J gene: TRBJ2-2
V gene: TRBV5-1
CDR3 protein: CASSRGTSGLNTGELFF

J gene: TRBJ2-7
V gene: TRBV7-9
CDR3 protein: CASSPPTETYEQYF

J gene: TRBJ2-3
V gene: TRBV7-6
CDR3 protein: CASSRVPRERGGPDTQYF

J gene: TRBJ1-4
V gene: TRBV7-8
CDR3 protein: CASSLIAGNNEKLFF

J gene: TRBJ2-7
V gene: TRBV6-5
CDR3 protein: CASSILGGEEQYF

J gene: TRBJ1-1
V gene: TRBV14
CDR3 protein: CASSQVLQSEAFF

J gene: TRBJ1-5
V gene: TRBV27
CDR3 protein: CASKRTGLPSQPQHF

J gene: TRBJ1-3
V gene: TRBV4-1
CDR3 protein: CASSTLQGLDGNTIYF

J gene: TRBJ2-5
V gene: TRBV5-1
CDR3 protein: CASTSPPRETQYF

J gene: TRBJ2-7
V gene: TRBV7-2
CDR3 protein: CASSSWASYEQYF

J gene: TRBJ2-7
V gene: TRBV5-6
CDR3 protein: CASSAGQGGRGEEQYF

J gene: TRBJ2-1
V gene: TRBV2
CDR3 protein: CASSPSAQEQFF

J gene: TRBJ2-7
V gene: TRBV14
CDR3 protein: CASSTFSGSIAAEQYF

J gene: -
V gene: TRBV6-5
CDR3 protein: CASRSVRQGIHEQYF

J gene: TRBJ2-3
V gene: TRBV11-3
CDR3 protein: CASSLDLSGTDTQYF

J gene: TRBJ1-1
V gene: TRBV12-5
CDR3 protein: CASGLVWDSGKAFF

J gene: TRBJ1-1
V gene: TRBV6-5
CDR3 protein: CASSERTGEAFF

J gene: TRBJ2-3
V gene: TRBV27
CDR3 protein: CASSLKTPEDTQYF

J gene: TRBJ2-2
V gene: TRBV6-4
CDR3 protein: CASSDSYREVAGELFF

J gene: TRBJ1-1
V gene: TRBV4-1
CDR3 protein: CASSQDSRGTAFF

J gene: TRBJ1-1
V gene: TRBV27
CDR3 protein: CASKFPGGNTEAFF

J gene: TRBJ2-7
V gene: TRBV6-1
CDR3 protein: CASIDRATGYEQYF